Listed below are T cell receptor beta chains from one sample, sequenced in a study of OX40 agonist ivuxolimab in advanced cancers. The table came from immunoSEQ multiplex PCR; TCRdb's copy has only in-frame clones and leaves some out. The table records thousands of clones, roughly nine tenths of them present only once. Here the sequenced sample was CD4+ or CD8+ T cells sorted from blood, taken in a trial of the OX40 agonist ivuxolimab. Receptors were obtained from an adult with an advanced solid tumor such as melanoma, head and neck, liver or kidney cancer. Each CDR3 is given with its conserved first and last residue. D genes are given only for firm matches. Clone size is given for some rows only: seen once, a few or many times, or a class if the clone is expanded.

>NA|TRBJ2-3|TRBV7-9|NA
CASSLRGISTDTQYF
TGTGCCAGCAGCTTGCGGGGAATTAGCACAGATACGCAGTATTTT
>NA|TRBJ2-2|TRBV7-6|once
CASSLALGTGELFF
TGTGCCAGCAGCTTAGCCCTGGGCACCGGGGAGCTGTTTTTT
>NA|TRBJ2-6|TRBV9|NA
CASSGHSGANVLTF
TGTGCCAGCAGCGGTCACTCTGGGGCCAACGTCCTGACTTTC
>TRBD2|TRBJ2-2|TRBV4-1|once
CASSQDRTSGRPSGELFF
TGCGCCAGCAGCCAAGATAGAACTAGCGGGAGGCCCTCCGGGGAGCTGTTTTTT
>NA|TRBJ1-1|TRBV5-1|NA
CASSGTGYPEGTEAFF
TGCGCCAGCAGCGGAACAGGGTATCCAGAGGGCACTGAAGCTTTCTTT
>NA|TRBJ2-7|TRBV5-6|NA
CASSSRAVFYEQYF
TGTGCCAGCAGCTCCCGGGCCGTATTCTACGAGCAGTACTTC
>NA|TRBJ1-2|TRBV27|NA
CATKGAQGPRGYGYTF
TGTGCCACCAAGGGAGCACAGGGCCCGAGAGGCTATGGCTACACCTTC
>NA|TRBJ1-4|TRBV5-6|NA
CASSLGGGAEGEKLFF
TGTGCCAGCAGCTTGGGTGGGGGGGCCGAAGGTGAAAAACTGTTTTTT
>NA|TRBJ1-1|TRBV28|NA
CASSFSLGGSTEAFF
TGTGCCAGCAGTTTTTCTCTGGGTGGAAGCACTGAAGCTTTCTTT
>NA|TRBJ1-5|TRBV6-1|once
CASSESSHGNQPQHF
TGTGCCAGCAGTGAATCCAGCCACGGCAATCAGCCCCAGCATTTT
>TRBD2|TRBJ2-7|TRBV4-1|NA
CASSLNSGSSYEQYF
TGCGCCAGCAGCCTCAATAGCGGGAGTAGTTACGAGCAGTACTTC
>NA|TRBJ2-2|TRBV7-9|NA
CASSFPAGELFF
TGTGCCAGCAGCTTCCCAGCCGGGGAGCTGTTTTTT
>TRBD1|TRBJ1-2|TRBV28|once
CASRLTGVGYTF
TGTGCCAGCAGGCTCACAGGGGTAGGCTACACCTTC
>NA|TRBJ2-5|TRBV4-3|NA
CASSPGAQETQYF
TGCGCCAGCAGTCCAGGGGCACAAGAGACCCAGTACTTC
>NA|TRBJ1-2|TRBV30|NA
CAWSEGHGYGYTF
TGTGCCTGGAGCGAGGGGCACGGGTATGGCTACACCTTC
>TRBD1|TRBJ1-5|TRBV27|NA
CASSFTGAVQPQHF
TGTGCCAGCAGCTTTACAGGGGCGGTTCAGCCCCAGCATTTT
>NA|TRBJ2-6|TRBV28|NA
CASSPPQRANVLTF
TGTGCCAGCAGTCCCCCTCAAAGGGCCAACGTCCTGACTTTC
>NA|TRBJ1-2|TRBV9|NA
CASKTQGIIHGYTF
TGTGCCAGCAAAACGCAGGGGATTATACATGGCTACACCTTC
>TRBD1|TRBJ1-1|TRBV6-5|NA
CASSFGGTGAYEAFF
TGTGCCAGCAGTTTCGGAGGGACAGGGGCCTATGAAGCTTTCTTT
>TRBD2|TRBJ2-3|TRBV5-4|NA
CASSLARASGGLGTDTQYF
TGTGCCAGCAGCTTGGCCAGGGCTAGCGGGGGCCTAGGCACAGATACGCAGTATTTT
>TRBD1|TRBJ1-4|TRBV5-5|once
CASSHDREGNEKLFF
TGTGCCAGCAGCCATGACAGGGAGGGTAATGAAAAACTGTTTTTT
>NA|TRBJ2-3|TRBV4-1|NA
CASSQEGPDTQYF
TGCGCCAGCAGCCAAGAAGGACCAGATACGCAGTATTTT
>TRBD1|TRBJ2-7|TRBV5-6|NA
CASSIDRGVDEQYF
TGTGCCAGCAGCATTGACAGGGGAGTCGACGAGCAGTACTTC
>TRBD2|TRBJ2-1|TRBV14|NA
CASSQESGLAGLNEQFF
TGTGCCAGCAGCCAAGAGTCCGGACTAGCGGGGTTGAATGAGCAGTTCTTC
>TRBD2|TRBJ2-3|TRBV2|NA
CASSDLAGGAEDTQYF
TGTGCCAGCAGTGACCTAGCGGGGGGCGCGGAAGATACGCAGTATTTT
>NA|TRBJ2-1|TRBV7-9|NA
CASSSDFSLGNEQFF
TGTGCCAGCAGCTCGGACTTTTCCTTAGGGAATGAGCAGTTCTTC
>TRBD2|TRBJ2-7|TRBV27|NA
CASSREGRTYEQYF
TGTGCCAGCAGTCGGGAGGGGAGGACGTACGAGCAGTACTTC
>NA|TRBJ2-7|TRBV7-8|NA
CASTPVYEQYF
TGTGCCAGCACCCCAGTCTACGAGCAGTACTTC
>NA|TRBJ2-7|TRBV11-2|NA
CASSLGQPDGPPYEQYF
TGTGCCAGCAGCTTAGGTCAGCCGGACGGACCTCCCTACGAGCAGTACTTC
>NA|TRBJ1-1|TRBV19|NA
CASSITGRGSTEAFF
TGTGCCAGTAGTATAACAGGAAGGGGAAGCACTGAAGCTTTCTTT
>NA|TRBJ1-5|TRBV5-4|NA
CASSLWIEVKPQHF
TGTGCCAGCAGCTTGTGGATCGAAGTCAAGCCCCAGCATTTT
>TRBD2|TRBJ2-7|TRBV13|NA
CASTGTRDSYEQYF
TGTGCCAGCACCGGGACTAGGGATTCCTACGAGCAGTACTTC
>NA|TRBJ2-5|TRBV4-3|NA
CASSLSRGTQETQYF
TGCGCCAGCAGTCTCTCCCGTGGGACACAAGAGACCCAGTACTTC
>TRBD2|TRBJ2-7|TRBV4-2|NA
CASSQVVASGIYEQYF
TGTGCCAGCAGCCAAGTTGTGGCTAGCGGGATTTACGAGCAGTACTTC
>NA|TRBJ2-5|TRBV28|NA
CASSFSRGRDLKETQYF
TGTGCCAGCAGTTTTTCCAGGGGCAGAGACCTAAAAGAGACCCAGTACTTC
>NA|TRBJ2-1|TRBV6-6|NA
CASTAVGDEQFF
TGTGCCAGCACTGCTGTGGGGGATGAGCAGTTCTTC
>NA|TRBJ1-2|TRBV5-3|NA
CARSRRLGEDGYTF
TGTGCCAGAAGCCGCCGATTGGGGGAGGACGGCTACACCTTC
>NA|TRBJ1-2|TRBV28|NA
CASTTRITILGGYTF
TGTGCCAGCACCACGCGGATCACGATTTTGGGTGGCTACACCTTC
>TRBD1|TRBJ1-1|TRBV7-6|NA
CASSSLGQGVLDTEAFF
TGTGCCAGCAGCTCACTGGGGCAGGGGGTTTTGGACACTGAAGCTTTCTTT
>NA|TRBJ2-1|TRBV5-1|NA
CASSLKAWRGPSEEQFF
TGCGCCAGCAGCTTGAAGGCTTGGCGGGGACCGTCGGAGGAGCAGTTCTTC
>TRBD1|TRBJ2-1|TRBV6-4|NA
CASSDSFHGTDYNEQFF
TGTGCCAGCAGTGACTCATTCCACGGGACAGACTACAATGAGCAGTTCTTC
>NA|TRBJ1-4|TRBV5-5|NA
CASRDGSTNEKLFF
TGTGCCAGCAGGGACGGGTCAACTAATGAAAAACTGTTTTTT
>NA|TRBJ1-1|TRBV19|NA
CASRYTNTEAFF
TGTGCCAGTAGGTATACGAACACTGAAGCTTTCTTT
>TRBD1|TRBJ1-1|TRBV4-3|NA
CASSPSGQGYTEAFF
TGCGCCAGCAGCCCCTCCGGACAGGGGTACACTGAAGCTTTCTTT
>NA|TRBJ2-7|TRBV6-5|NA
CASSYSGEQYF
TGTGCCAGCAGTTACTCGGGGGAGCAGTACTTC
>NA|TRBJ2-5|TRBV19|NA
CASSLRDTLQETQYF
TGTGCCAGTAGCTTACGGGACACGCTACAAGAGACCCAGTACTTC
>NA|TRBJ2-7|TRBV28|NA
CAGSPLSYGQYF
TGTGCCGGCAGTCCACTATCCTACGGGCAGTACTTC
>NA|TRBJ1-5|TRBV7-9|once
CASSLWIEVKPQHF
TGTGCCAGCAGCTTGTGGATCGAAGTCAAGCCCCAGCATTTT
>NA|TRBJ1-2|TRBV28|NA
CASSPTNYGYTF
TGTGCCAGCAGCCCCACCAACTATGGCTACACCTTC
>NA|TRBJ1-6|TRBV7-9|few
CASSSLGGINSPLHF
TGTGCCAGCAGCTCCCTCGGGGGCATTAATTCACCCCTCCACTTT
>NA|TRBJ2-6|TRBV15|NA
CATSRGTLSTGANVLTF
TGTGCCACCAGCAGAGGGACTTTGAGTACTGGGGCCAACGTCCTGACTTTC
>NA|TRBJ2-1|TRBV20-1|NA
CSLQSDNEQFF
TGCAGCTTACAGAGCGACAATGAGCAGTTCTTC
>NA|TRBJ2-5|TRBV7-9|few
CASSTQRETQYF
TGTGCCAGCAGCACCCAGCGGGAGACCCAGTACTTC
>NA|TRBJ2-7|TRBV23-1|NA
CAKTPSYEQYF
TGCGCTAAGACTCCTTCCTACGAGCAGTACTTC
>NA|TRBJ2-7|TRBV5-6|NA
CASTSEYGLGPYEQYF
TGTGCCAGCACCTCTGAGTATGGTCTAGGGCCTTACGAGCAGTACTTC
>TRBD1|TRBJ2-7|TRBV19|NA
CASSPDRGLGEQYF
TGTGCCAGTAGTCCCGACAGGGGGCTCGGCGAGCAGTACTTC
>TRBD1|TRBJ1-4|TRBV6-5|NA
CASSYLGQGARKLFF
TGTGCCAGCAGTTATCTAGGACAGGGAGCGAGGAAACTGTTTTTT
>TRBD1|TRBJ2-7|TRBV28|NA
CASSHRGLEQYF
TGTGCCAGCAGTCACAGGGGGCTCGAGCAGTACTTC